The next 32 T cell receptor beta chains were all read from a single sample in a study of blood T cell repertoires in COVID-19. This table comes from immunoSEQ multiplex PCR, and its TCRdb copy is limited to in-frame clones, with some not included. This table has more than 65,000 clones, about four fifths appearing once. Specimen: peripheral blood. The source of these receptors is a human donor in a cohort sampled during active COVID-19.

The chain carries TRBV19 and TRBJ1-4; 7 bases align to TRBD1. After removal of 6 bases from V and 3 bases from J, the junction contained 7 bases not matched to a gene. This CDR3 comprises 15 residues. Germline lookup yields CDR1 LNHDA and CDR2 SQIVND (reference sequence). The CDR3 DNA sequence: TGTGCCAGTAGGGGATCGGGACAGCCTAATGAAAAACTGTTTTTT. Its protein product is CASRGSGQPNEKLFF.

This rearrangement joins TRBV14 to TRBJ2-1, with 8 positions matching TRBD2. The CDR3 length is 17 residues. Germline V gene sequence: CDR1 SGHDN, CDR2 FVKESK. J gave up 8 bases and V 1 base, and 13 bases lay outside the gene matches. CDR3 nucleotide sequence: TGTGCCAGCAGCCAAGCGGGGAGACGGGGGGGCCGCGATGAGCAGTTCTTC. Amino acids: CASSQAGRRGGRDEQFF.

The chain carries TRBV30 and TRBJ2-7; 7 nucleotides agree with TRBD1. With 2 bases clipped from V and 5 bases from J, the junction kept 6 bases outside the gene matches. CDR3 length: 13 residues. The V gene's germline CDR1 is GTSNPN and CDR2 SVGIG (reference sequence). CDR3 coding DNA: TGTGCCTGGAGTCAGGGGGTGATCAACGAGCAGTACTTC. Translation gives CAWSQGVINEQYF.

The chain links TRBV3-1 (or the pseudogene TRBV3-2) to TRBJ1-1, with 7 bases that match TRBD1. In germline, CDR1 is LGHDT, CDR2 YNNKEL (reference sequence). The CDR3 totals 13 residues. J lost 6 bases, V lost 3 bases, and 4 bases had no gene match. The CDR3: CASSQATGSEAFF. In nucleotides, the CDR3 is TGTGCCAGCAGCCAGGCGACAGGGTCTGAAGCTTTCTTT.

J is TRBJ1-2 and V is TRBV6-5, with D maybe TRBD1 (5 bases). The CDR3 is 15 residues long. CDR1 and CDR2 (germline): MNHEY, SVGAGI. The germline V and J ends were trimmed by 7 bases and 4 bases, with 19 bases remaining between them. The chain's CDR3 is CASTYRGTGLYGYTF. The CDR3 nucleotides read TGTGCCAGCACCTACAGAGGCACAGGCCTCTATGGCTACACCTTC.

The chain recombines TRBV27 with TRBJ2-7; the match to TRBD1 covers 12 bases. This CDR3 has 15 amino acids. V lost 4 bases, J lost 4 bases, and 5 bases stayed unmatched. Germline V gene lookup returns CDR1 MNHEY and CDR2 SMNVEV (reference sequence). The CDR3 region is CASSSRDRGQYEQYF. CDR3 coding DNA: TGTGCCAGCAGTTCCCGGGACAGGGGGCAATACGAGCAGTACTTC.

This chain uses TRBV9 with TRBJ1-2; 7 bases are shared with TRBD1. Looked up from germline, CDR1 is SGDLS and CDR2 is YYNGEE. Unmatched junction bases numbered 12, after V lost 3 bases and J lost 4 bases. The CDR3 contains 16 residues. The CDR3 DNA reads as TGTGCCAGCAGCGCCCGAGAGGGGGCGCAGGGCTATGGCTACACCTTC. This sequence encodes CASSAREGAQGYGYTF.

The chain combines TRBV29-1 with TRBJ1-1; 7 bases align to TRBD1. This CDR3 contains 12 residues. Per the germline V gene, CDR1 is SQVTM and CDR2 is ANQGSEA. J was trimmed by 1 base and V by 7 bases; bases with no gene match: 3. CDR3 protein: CSARTGNTEAFF. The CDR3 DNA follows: TGCAGCGCAAGGACAGGGAACACTGAAGCTTTCTTT.

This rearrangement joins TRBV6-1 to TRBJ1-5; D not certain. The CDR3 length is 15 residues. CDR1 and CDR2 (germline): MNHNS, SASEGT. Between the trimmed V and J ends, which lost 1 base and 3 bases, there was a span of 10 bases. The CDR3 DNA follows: TGTGCCAGCAGTGAAGGAGGCCAGTACAATCAGCCCCAGCATTTT. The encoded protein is CASSEGGQYNQPQHF.

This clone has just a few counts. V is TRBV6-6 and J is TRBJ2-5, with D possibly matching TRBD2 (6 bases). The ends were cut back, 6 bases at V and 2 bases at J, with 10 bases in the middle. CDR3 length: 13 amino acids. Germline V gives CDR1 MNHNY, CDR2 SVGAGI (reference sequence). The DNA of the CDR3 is TGTGCCAGCAGCTGGACTAATCAAGAGACCCAGTACTTC. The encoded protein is CASSWTNQETQYF.

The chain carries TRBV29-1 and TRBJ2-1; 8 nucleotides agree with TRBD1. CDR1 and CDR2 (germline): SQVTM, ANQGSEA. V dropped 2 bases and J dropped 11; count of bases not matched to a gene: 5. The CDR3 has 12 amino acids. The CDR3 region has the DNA TGCAGCGTTGAACCCGACAGGGGTCAGCAGTTCTTC. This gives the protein CSVEPDRGQQFF.

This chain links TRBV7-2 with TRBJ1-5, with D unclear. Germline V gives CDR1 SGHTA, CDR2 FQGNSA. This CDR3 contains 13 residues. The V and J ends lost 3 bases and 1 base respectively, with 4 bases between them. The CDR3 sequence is CASSFTSNQPQHF. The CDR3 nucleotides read TGTGCCAGCAGCTTCACAAGCAATCAGCCCCAGCATTTT.

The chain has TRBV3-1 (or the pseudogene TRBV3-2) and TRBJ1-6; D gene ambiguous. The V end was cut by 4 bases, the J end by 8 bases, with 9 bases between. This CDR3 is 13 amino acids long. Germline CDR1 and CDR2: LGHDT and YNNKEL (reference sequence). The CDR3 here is CASSLRSDSPLHF. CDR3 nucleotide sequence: TGTGCCAGCAGCCTGCGGTCAGATTCACCCCTCCACTTT.

The CDR3 DNA reads TGTGCCAGCAGATCAGGTGACACTGAAGCTTTCTTT. Protein product: CASRSGDTEAFF. This rearrangement joins TRBV2 to TRBJ1-1; D is uncertain. V dropped 6 bases and J dropped 3 bases, with 8 bases sitting between them. The CDR3 covers 12 residues. Germline V gene data show CDR1 as SNHLY and CDR2 as FYNNEI.

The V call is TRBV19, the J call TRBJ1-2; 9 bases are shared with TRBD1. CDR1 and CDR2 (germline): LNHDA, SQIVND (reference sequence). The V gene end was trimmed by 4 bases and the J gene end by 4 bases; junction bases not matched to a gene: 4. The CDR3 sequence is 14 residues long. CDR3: CASSTSTGGYGYTF. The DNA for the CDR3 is TGTGCCAGTAGTACGTCGACAGGGGGCTATGGCTACACCTTC.

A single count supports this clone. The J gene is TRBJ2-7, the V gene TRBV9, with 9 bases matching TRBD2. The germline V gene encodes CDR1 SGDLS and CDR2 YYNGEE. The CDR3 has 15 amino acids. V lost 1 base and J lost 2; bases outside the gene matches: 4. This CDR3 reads CASSVSSGVPYEQYF. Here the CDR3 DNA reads TGTGCCAGCAGCGTATCTAGCGGGGTGCCCTACGAGCAGTACTTC. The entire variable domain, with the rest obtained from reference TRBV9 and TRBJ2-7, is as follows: DSGVTQTPKHLITATGQRVTLRCSPRSGDLSVYWYQQSLDQGLQFLIQYYNGEERAKGNILERFSAQQFPDLHSELNLSSLELGDSALYFCASSVSSGVPYEQYFGPGTRLTVT.

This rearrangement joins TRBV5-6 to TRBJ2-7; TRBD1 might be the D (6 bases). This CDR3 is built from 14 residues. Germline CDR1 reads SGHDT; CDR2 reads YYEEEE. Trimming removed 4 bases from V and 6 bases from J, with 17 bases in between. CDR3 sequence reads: CASSLRTAGSEQYF. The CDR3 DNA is TGTGCCAGCAGCCTCAGGACAGCTGGCAGCGAGCAGTACTTC.

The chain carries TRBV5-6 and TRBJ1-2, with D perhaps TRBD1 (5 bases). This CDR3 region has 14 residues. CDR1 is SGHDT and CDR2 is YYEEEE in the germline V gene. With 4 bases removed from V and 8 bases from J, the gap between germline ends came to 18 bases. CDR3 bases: TGTGCCAGCAGCGGCCAGACAGTGGGTCGGGGCTACACCTTC. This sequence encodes CASSGQTVGRGYTF.

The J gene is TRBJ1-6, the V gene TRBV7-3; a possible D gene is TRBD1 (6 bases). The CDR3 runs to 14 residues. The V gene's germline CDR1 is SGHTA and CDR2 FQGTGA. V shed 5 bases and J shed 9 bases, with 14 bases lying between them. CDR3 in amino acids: CASSPTGQRSPLHF. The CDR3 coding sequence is TGTGCCAGCAGCCCAACGGGACAACGTTCACCCCTCCACTTT.

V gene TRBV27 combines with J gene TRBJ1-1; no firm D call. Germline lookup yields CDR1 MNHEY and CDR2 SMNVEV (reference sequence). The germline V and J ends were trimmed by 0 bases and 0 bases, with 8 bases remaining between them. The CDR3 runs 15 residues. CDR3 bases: TGTGCCAGCAGTTTATCGGCCAGGATGAACACTGAAGCTTTCTTT. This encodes CASSLSARMNTEAFF.

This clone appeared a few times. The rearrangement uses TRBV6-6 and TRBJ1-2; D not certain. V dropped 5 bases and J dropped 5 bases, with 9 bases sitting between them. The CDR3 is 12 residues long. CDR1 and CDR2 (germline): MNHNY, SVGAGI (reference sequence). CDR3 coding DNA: TGTGCCAGCAGTGCACAGCAATATGGCTACACCTTC. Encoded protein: CASSAQQYGYTF.

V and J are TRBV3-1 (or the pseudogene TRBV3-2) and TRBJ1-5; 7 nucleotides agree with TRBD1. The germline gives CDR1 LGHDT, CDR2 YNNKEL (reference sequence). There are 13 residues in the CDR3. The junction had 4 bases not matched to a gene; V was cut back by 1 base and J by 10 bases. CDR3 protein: CASSQARDRPQHF. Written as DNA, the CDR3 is TGTGCCAGCAGCCAAGCGAGGGACAGACCCCAGCATTTT.

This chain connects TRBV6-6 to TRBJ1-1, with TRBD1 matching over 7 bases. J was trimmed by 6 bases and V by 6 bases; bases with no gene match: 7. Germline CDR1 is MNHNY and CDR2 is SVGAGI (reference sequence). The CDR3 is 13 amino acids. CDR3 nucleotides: TGTGCCAGCAGCCATGGGACAGCCTCTGAAGCTTTCTTT. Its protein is CASSHGTASEAFF.

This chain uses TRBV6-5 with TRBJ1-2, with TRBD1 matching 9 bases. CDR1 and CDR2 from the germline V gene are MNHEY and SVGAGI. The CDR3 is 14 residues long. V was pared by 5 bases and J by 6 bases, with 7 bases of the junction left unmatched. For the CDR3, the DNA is TGTGCCAGCAGTCGACAGGGGGTGGAGAATGGCTACACCTTC. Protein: CASSRQGVENGYTF.

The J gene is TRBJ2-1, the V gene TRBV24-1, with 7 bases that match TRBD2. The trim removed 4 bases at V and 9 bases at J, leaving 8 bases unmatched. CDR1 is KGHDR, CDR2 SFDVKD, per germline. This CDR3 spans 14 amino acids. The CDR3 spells CATSDSGWGGEQFF. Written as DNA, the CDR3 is TGTGCCACCAGTGACTCCGGGTGGGGGGGTGAGCAGTTCTTC.

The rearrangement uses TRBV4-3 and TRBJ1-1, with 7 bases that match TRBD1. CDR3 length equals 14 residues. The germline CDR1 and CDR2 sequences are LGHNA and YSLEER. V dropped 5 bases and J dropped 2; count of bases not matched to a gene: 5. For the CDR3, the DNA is TGCGCCAGCAGCACCCGACAGGGAAACACTGAAGCTTTCTTT. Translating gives CASSTRQGNTEAFF.

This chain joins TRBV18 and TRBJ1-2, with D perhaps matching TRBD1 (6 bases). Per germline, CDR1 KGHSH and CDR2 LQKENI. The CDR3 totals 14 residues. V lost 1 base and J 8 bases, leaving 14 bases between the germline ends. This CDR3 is CASSPLHRENGYTF. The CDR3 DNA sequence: TGTGCCAGCTCACCACTTCACAGGGAGAACGGCTACACCTTC.

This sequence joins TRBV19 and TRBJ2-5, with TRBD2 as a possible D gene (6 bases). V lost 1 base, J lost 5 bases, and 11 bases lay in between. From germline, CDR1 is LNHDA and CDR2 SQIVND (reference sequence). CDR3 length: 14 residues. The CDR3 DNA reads TGTGCCAGTAGTATAGCCGGTGCGGGGGAGACCCAGTACTTC. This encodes CASSIAGAGETQYF. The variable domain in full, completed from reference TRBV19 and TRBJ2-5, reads DGGITQSPKYLFRKEGQNVTLSCEQNLNHDAMYWYRQDPGQGLRLIYYSQIVNDFQKGDIAEGYSVSREKKESFPLTVTSAQKNPTAFYLCASSIAGAGETQYFGPGTRLLVL.

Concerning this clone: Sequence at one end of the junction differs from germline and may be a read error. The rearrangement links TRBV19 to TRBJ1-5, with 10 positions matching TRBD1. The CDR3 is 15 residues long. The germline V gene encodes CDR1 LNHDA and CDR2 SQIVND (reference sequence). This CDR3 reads CASRGTGVGNQPQHF. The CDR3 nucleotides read TGTGCCAGTAGGGGGACAGGGGTAGGCAATCAACCCCAGCATTTT.

The CDR3 is CASSRDRVTDTQYF. In DNA form, the CDR3 reads TGTGCCAGCAGCCGGGACAGGGTCACAGATACGCAGTATTTT. The V call is TRBV5-6, the J call TRBJ2-3, with 9 bases that match TRBD1. There are 14 residues in the CDR3. The germline V gene encodes CDR1 SGHDT and CDR2 YYEEEE. The trim removed 4 bases at V and 2 bases at J, leaving 2 bases unmatched.

The CDR3 sequence is CASRKWESKSEAFF. The CDR3 DNA reads TGTGCCAGTAGGAAATGGGAGTCAAAGAGTGAAGCTTTCTTT. The genes are TRBV19 and TRBJ1-1, with D hard to call. V was trimmed by 6 bases and J by 7 bases, leaving 18 bases between them. Germline CDR1 LNHDA, CDR2 SQIVND (reference sequence). This CDR3 contains 14 residues.

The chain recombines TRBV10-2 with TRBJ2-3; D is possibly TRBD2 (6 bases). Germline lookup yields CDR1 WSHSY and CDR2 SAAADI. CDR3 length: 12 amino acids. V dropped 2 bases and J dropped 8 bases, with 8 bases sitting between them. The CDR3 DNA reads TGCGCCAGCAGTGAGGGGGGGAGTACGCAGTATTTT. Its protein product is CASSEGGSTQYF.